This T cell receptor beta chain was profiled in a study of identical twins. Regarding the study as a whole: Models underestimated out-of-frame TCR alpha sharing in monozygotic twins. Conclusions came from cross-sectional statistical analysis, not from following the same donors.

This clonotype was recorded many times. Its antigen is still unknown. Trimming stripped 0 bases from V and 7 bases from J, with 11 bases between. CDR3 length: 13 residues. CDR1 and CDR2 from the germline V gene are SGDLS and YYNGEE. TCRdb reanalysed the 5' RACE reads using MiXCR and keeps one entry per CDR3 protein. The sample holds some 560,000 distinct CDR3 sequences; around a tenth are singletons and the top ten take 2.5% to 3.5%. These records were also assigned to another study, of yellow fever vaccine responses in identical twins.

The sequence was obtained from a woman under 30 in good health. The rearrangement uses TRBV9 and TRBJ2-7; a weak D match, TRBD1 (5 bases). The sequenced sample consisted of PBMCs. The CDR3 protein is CASSVGSGSEQYF. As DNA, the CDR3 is TGTGCCAGCAGCGTAGGGTCAGGGTCGGAGCAGTACTTC.